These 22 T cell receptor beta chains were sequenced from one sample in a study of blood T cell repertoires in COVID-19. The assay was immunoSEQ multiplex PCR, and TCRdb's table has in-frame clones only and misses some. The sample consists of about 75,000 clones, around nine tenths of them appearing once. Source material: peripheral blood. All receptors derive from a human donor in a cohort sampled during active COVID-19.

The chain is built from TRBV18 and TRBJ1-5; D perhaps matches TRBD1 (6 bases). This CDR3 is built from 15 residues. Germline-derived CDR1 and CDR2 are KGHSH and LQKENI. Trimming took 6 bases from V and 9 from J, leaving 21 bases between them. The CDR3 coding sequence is TGTGCCAGCTCCCCGGTTGGGGGCCGGGGCGCGCCCCAGCATTTT. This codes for CASSPVGGRGAPQHF.

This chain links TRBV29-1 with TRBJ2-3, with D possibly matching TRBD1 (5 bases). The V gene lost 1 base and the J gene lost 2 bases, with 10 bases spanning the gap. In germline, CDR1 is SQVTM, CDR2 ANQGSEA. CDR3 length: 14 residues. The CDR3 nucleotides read TGCAGCGTTGAAGGAAAGGGGCACACAGATACGCAGTATTTT. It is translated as CSVEGKGHTDTQYF.

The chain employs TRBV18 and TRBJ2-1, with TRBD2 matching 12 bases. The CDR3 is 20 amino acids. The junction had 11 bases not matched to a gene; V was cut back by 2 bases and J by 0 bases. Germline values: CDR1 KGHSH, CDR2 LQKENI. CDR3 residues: CASSPSPGLAGTSSYNEQFF. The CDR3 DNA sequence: TGTGCCAGCTCACCATCCCCGGGACTAGCGGGTACGAGCTCCTACAATGAGCAGTTCTTC.

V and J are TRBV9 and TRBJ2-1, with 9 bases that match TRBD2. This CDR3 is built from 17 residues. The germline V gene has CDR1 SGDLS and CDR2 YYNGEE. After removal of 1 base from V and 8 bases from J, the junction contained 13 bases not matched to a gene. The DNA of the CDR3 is TGTGCCAGCAGCGTATCCCACCTGCGGCGGGGGGGAGATGAGCAGTTCTTC. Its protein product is CASSVSHLRRGGDEQFF.

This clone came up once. In DNA, the CDR3 is TGTGCCAGCAGCTTAGCGACTGGCGAGGAGACCCAGTACTTC. Residues: CASSLATGEETQYF. V and J are TRBV7-2 and TRBJ2-5; no definite D call. CDR3 size: 14 residues. Trimming took off 0 bases at V and 5 bases at J, with 10 bases between the two ends. Germline V gene lookup returns CDR1 SGHTA and CDR2 FQGNSA.

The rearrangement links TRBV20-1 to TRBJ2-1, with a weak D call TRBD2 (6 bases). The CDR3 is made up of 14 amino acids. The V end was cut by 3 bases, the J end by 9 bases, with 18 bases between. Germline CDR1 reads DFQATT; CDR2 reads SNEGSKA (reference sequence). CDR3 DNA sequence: TGCAGTGCTAGTCAAACGGTGTTGCGGGGTGAGCAGTTCTTC. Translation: CSASQTVLRGEQFF.

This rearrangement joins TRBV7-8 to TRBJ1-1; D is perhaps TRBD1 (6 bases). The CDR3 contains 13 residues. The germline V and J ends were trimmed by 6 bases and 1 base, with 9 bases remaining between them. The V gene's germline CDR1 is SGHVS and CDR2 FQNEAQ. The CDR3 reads CASSLTGNTEAFF. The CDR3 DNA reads TGTGCCAGCAGTCTGACAGGGAACACTGAAGCTTTCTTT.

CDR3 sequence reads: CASSLSGHTYNEQFF. CDR3 DNA sequence: TGTGCCAGCAGCTTATCGGGACACACCTACAATGAGCAGTTCTTC. The genes are TRBV7-2 and TRBJ2-1, with D possibly matching TRBD1 (6 bases). With 2 bases removed from V and 2 bases from J, the gap between germline ends came to 10 bases. The CDR3 is made up of 15 amino acids. Per germline, CDR1 SGHTA and CDR2 FQGNSA.

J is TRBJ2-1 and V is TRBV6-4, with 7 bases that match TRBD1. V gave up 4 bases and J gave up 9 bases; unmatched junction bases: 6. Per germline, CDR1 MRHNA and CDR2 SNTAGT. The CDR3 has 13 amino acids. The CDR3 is CASSGQQGIEQFF. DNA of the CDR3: TGTGCCAGCAGTGGGCAACAGGGGATTGAGCAGTTCTTC.

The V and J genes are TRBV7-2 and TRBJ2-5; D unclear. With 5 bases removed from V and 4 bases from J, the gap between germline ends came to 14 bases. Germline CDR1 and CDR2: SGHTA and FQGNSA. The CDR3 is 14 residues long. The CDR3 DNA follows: TGTGCCAGCAGCGCCGCAGGTTCTCGAGAGACCCAGTACTTC. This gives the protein CASSAAGSRETQYF. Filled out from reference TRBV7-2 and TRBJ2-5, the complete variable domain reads GAGVSQSPSNKVTEKGKDVELRCDPISGHTALYWYRQSLGQGLEFLIYFQGNSAPDKSGLPSDRFSAERTGGSVSTLTIQRTQQEDSAVYLCASSAAGSRETQYFGPGTRLLVL.

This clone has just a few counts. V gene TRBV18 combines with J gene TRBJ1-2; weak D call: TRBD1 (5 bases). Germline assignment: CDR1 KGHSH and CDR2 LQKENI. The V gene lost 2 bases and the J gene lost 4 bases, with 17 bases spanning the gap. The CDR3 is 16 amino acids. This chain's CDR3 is CASSPDIQEGIYGYTF. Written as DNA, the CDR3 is TGTGCCAGCTCACCAGACATCCAGGAGGGGATCTATGGCTACACCTTC.

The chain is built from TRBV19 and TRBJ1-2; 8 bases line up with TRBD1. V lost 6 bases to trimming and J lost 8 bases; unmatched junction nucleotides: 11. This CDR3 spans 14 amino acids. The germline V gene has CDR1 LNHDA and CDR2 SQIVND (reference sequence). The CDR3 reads CASSQGARLLGYTF. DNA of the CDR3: TGTGCCAGTAGCCAGGGGGCTCGCTTATTAGGCTACACCTTC.

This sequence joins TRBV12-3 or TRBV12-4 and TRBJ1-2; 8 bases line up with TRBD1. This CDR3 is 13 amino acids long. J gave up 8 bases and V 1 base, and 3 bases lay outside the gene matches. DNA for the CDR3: TGTGCCAGCAGTTTAGGGACAGGGCTCGGCTACACCTTC. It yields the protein CASSLGTGLGYTF.

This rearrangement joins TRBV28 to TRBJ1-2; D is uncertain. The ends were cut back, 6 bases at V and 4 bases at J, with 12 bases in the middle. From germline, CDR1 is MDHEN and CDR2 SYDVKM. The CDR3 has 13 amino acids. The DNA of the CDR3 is TGTGCCAGCAGCTACGCGGCCGGCTATGGCTACACCTTC. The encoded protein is CASSYAAGYGYTF.

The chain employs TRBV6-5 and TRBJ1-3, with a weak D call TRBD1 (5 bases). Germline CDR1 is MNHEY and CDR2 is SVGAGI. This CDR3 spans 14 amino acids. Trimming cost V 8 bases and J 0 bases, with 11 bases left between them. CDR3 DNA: TGTGCCAGCTCACAGGCACACTCTGGAAACACCATATATTTT. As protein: CASSQAHSGNTIYF.

The CDR3 here is CASSVGQGAGTEAFF. The DNA for the CDR3 is TGTGCCAGCAGCGTAGGTCAGGGGGCCGGCACTGAAGCTTTCTTT. This rearrangement joins TRBV9 to TRBJ1-1, with 8 positions matching TRBD1. The V and J ends lost 0 bases and 4 bases, in that order; junction bases with no gene match: 5. CDR1 and CDR2 (germline): SGDLS, YYNGEE. The CDR3 is 15 residues long.

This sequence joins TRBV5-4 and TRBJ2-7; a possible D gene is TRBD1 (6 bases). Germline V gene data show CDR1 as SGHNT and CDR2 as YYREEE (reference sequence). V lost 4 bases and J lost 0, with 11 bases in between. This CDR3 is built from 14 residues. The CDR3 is CASSATGSSYEQYF. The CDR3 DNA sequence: TGTGCCAGCAGCGCCACAGGGAGCTCCTACGAGCAGTACTTC.

CDR3 DNA sequence: TGCAGCGCCGCCCGGGACAGAAGCTCCGCTGAAGCTTTCTTT. This codes for CSAARDRSSAEAFF. The gene calls are TRBV29-1 and TRBJ1-1; 7 bases are shared with TRBD1. CDR1 and CDR2 (germline): SQVTM, ANQGSEA. The CDR3 is 14 residues long. J was trimmed by 6 bases and V by 7 bases; bases with no gene match: 14. Looking up the rest from reference TRBV29-1 and TRBJ1-1 gives the full variable domain: SAVISQKPSRDICQRGTSLTIQCQVDSQVTMMFWYRQQPGQSLTLIATANQGSEATYESGFVIDKFPISRPNLTFSTLTVSNMSPEDSSIYLCSAARDRSSAEAFFGQGTRLTVV.

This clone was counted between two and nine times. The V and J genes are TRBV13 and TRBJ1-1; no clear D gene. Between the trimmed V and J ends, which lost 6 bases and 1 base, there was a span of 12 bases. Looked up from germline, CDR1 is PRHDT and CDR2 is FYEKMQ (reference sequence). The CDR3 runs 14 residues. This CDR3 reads CASSLTRRNTEAFF. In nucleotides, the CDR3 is TGTGCCAGCAGTCTGACGCGGCGGAACACTGAAGCTTTCTTT.

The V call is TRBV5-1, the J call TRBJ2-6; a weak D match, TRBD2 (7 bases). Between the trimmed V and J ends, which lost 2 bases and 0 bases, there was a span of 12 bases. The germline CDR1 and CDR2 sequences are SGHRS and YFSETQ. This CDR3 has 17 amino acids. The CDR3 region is CASSLQGGDSGANVLTF. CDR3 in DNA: TGCGCCAGCAGCTTACAGGGAGGGGACTCTGGGGCCAACGTCCTGACTTTC.

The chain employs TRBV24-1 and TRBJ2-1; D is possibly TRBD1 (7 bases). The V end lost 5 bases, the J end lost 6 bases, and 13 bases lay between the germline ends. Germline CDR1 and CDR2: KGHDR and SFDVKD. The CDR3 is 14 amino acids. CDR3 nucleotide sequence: TGTGCCACCAGTGGCAGGGGGACTCTCAATGAGCAGTTCTTC. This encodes CATSGRGTLNEQFF.

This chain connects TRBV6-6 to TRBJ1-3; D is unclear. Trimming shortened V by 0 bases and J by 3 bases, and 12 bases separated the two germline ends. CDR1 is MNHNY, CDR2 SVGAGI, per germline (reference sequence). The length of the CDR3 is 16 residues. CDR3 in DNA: TGTGCCAGCAGTTACTCTCTCGCCCAGGATGGAAACACCATATATTTT. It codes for CASSYSLAQDGNTIYF.